The 23 T cell receptor beta chains below all came from one sample that was sequenced in a study of blood T cell repertoires in COVID-19. The method was immunoSEQ multiplex PCR; TCRdb's version includes in-frame clones alone and lacks a portion of them. Of a few hundred thousand clones listed, more than 70% are singletons. The source material was PBMCs or T cells enriched from blood (not recorded which). Receptors originate from a woman in her late teens or twenties who had recovered from COVID-19.

This clone was picked up a small number of times. This chain joins TRBV10-3 and TRBJ2-3; D is possibly TRBD2 (5 bases). This CDR3 has 14 residues. The V gene lost 3 bases and the J gene lost 4 bases, with 11 bases spanning the gap. CDR1 is ENHRY, CDR2 SYGVKD, per germline. The CDR3 sequence is CAISERGSPDTQYF. CDR3 DNA sequence: TGTGCCATCAGTGAAAGAGGGAGTCCAGATACGCAGTATTTT.

The chain has TRBV7-9 and TRBJ1-4; D is possibly TRBD1 (6 bases). V gave up 4 bases and J gave up 2 bases, with 11 bases separating them. Germline CDR1 reads SEHNR; CDR2 reads FQNEAQ (reference sequence). The CDR3 runs to 15 residues. The DNA for the CDR3 is TGTGCCAGCAGCTGTTGGACAGAGACTAATGAAAAACTGTTTTTT. Its translation: CASSCWTETNEKLFF.

The chain combines TRBV27 with TRBJ1-1, with D unresolved. The germline V gene encodes CDR1 MNHEY and CDR2 SMNVEV (reference sequence). The CDR3 totals 13 residues. Trimming shortened V by 4 bases and J by 1 base, and 7 bases separated the two germline ends. The CDR3 is CASSSGANTEAFF. CDR3 DNA: TGTGCCAGCAGTTCGGGAGCGAACACTGAAGCTTTCTTT.

The chain couples TRBV19 to TRBJ1-1; TRBD1 might be the D (5 bases). V was cut by 0 bases and J by 1 base, with 9 bases left in between. Germline CDR1 LNHDA, CDR2 SQIVND (reference sequence). The CDR3 length is 15 residues. CDR3 nucleotides: TGTGCCAGTAGTATAGACAGGGAAACGAACACTGAAGCTTTCTTT. Translation: CASSIDRETNTEAFF.

V usage is TRBV15 and J usage is TRBJ2-1, with D perhaps TRBD1 (6 bases). V shed 0 bases and J shed 2 bases, with 14 bases lying between them. The CDR3 spans 17 residues. The germline V gene encodes CDR1 LNHNV and CDR2 YYDKDF (reference sequence). CDR3 bases: TGTGCCACCAGCAGAGAGCGAGCGACAGGTCCCTACAATGAGCAGTTCTTC. Amino acids: CATSRERATGPYNEQFF.

The rearrangement links TRBV12-3 or TRBV12-4 to TRBJ1-2, with D unresolved. V was shortened by 0 bases and J by 6 bases, with 8 bases between the two germline ends. CDR3 length equals 13 residues. CDR3 bases: TGTGCCAGCAGTTTAGCGCCGGGGAATGGCTACACCTTC. It codes for CASSLAPGNGYTF.

The chain combines TRBV7-8 with TRBJ1-2; 8 nucleotides match TRBD1. The V gene end was trimmed by 4 bases and the J gene end by 1 base; junction bases not matched to a gene: 5. CDR1 is SGHVS, CDR2 FQNEAQ, per germline. The CDR3 is made up of 15 amino acids. The CDR3 here is CASSSRDRINYGYTF. For the CDR3, the DNA is TGTGCCAGCAGCTCCCGGGACAGGATTAACTATGGCTACACCTTC.

V gene TRBV30 combines with J gene TRBJ2-1; the match to TRBD2 covers 8 bases. The CDR3 runs 14 residues. V shed 0 bases, J shed 12 bases, and the junction held 10 bases outside the gene matches. Germline CDR1 reads GTSNPN; CDR2 reads SVGIG (reference sequence). This CDR3 reads CAWSVRAGGAWQFF. The CDR3, as DNA: TGTGCCTGGAGTGTACGGGCCGGGGGGGCATGGCAGTTCTTC.

The chain joins TRBV7-3 to TRBJ2-3; 8 nucleotides align to TRBD2. V gave up 5 bases and J gave up 1 base; unmatched junction bases: 8. The CDR3 is made up of 16 amino acids. Germline V gene data show CDR1 as SGHTA and CDR2 as FQGTGA. The chain's CDR3 is CASSPSGGGRTDTQYF. The DNA for the CDR3 is TGTGCCAGCAGCCCTTCCGGGGGGGGCCGCACAGATACGCAGTATTTT.

This sequence joins TRBV4-1 and TRBJ1-2, with 8 bases aligning to TRBD1. The CDR3 totals 16 residues. V was pared by 4 bases and J by 4 bases, with 11 bases of the junction left unmatched. Per the germline V gene, CDR1 is MGHRA and CDR2 is YSYEKL. The DNA for the CDR3 is TGCGCCAGCAGCCGCCCAAACAGGGGGTCGGCCTATGGCTACACCTTC. Translated: CASSRPNRGSAYGYTF.

The chain recombines TRBV11-2 with TRBJ2-3; 11 bases match TRBD2. CDR3 length equals 16 residues. J gave up 2 bases and V 5 bases, and 6 bases lay outside the gene matches. The germline V gene encodes CDR1 SGHAT and CDR2 FQNNGV. The CDR3 DNA sequence: TGTGCCAGCAGCCCTCGGACTAGCGGGTTCACAGATACGCAGTATTTT. This sequence encodes CASSPRTSGFTDTQYF.

This sequence joins TRBV18 and TRBJ1-1; D not certain. Germline V CDR1 and CDR2: KGHSH, LQKENI. The CDR3 has 16 residues. Trimming removed 1 base from V and 0 bases from J, with 12 bases in between. The CDR3 loop is CASSPRGAGLNTEAFF. Here the CDR3 DNA reads TGTGCCAGCTCACCACGAGGTGCGGGGTTGAACACTGAAGCTTTCTTT.

This sequence joins TRBV5-1 and TRBJ1-5; 9 bases are a match to TRBD1. The ends lost 0 bases at V and 4 bases at J; junction bases unmatched: 2. This CDR3 is built from 15 residues. Per germline, CDR1 SGHRS and CDR2 YFSETQ. The CDR3 DNA is TGCGCCAGCAGCTTGGGGACAGGGGCGAATCAGCCCCAGCATTTT. Its translation is CASSLGTGANQPQHF.

V gene TRBV5-1 combines with J gene TRBJ2-4; no clear D gene. The germline V gene has CDR1 SGHRS and CDR2 YFSETQ. The CDR3 loop spans 14 amino acids. The germline V and J ends were trimmed by 0 bases and 3 bases, with 7 bases remaining between them. CDR3 DNA sequence: TGCGCCAGCAGCTTGGAACAGCTCAAAAACATTCAGTACTTC. Amino acids: CASSLEQLKNIQYF.

The gene calls are TRBV3-1 (or the pseudogene TRBV3-2) and TRBJ1-2; D not resolved. Germline values: CDR1 LGHDT, CDR2 YNNKEL (reference sequence). V was clipped by 3 bases and J by 6 bases, with 11 bases between them. The CDR3 has 13 residues. The CDR3 region is CASSHFATDGYTF. In nucleotides, the CDR3 is TGTGCCAGCAGCCATTTTGCCACGGATGGCTACACCTTC.

The chain employs TRBV19 and TRBJ1-2; weak D call: TRBD1 (5 bases). Germline V gene lookup returns CDR1 LNHDA and CDR2 SQIVND (reference sequence). This CDR3 spans 14 amino acids. With 5 bases removed from V and 5 bases from J, the gap between germline ends came to 15 bases. The CDR3 nucleotides are TGTGCCAGTAGTGTCGACAGAGGATCTTATGGCTACACCTTC. Translating it yields CASSVDRGSYGYTF.

This chain links TRBV19 with TRBJ1-6, with 11 bases fitting TRBD1. The germline CDR1 and CDR2 sequences are LNHDA and SQIVND (reference sequence). This CDR3 region has 16 residues. With V trimmed by 1 base and J by 10 bases, 6 bases remained unmatched. The CDR3 DNA follows: TGTGCCAGTAGTATAGCCCGGGACAGGGGGGACTCACCCCTCCACTTT. Amino acids: CASSIARDRGDSPLHF.

This clone appeared a few times. The chain links TRBV5-1 to TRBJ1-5, with D uncertain. Trimming took off 0 bases at V and 1 base at J, with 8 bases between the two ends. There are 15 residues in the CDR3. Germline V gene sequence: CDR1 SGHRS, CDR2 YFSETQ. CDR3 nucleotide sequence: TGCGCCAGCAGCTTGGCCGGGAAGAGCAATCAGCCCCAGCATTTT. Encoded protein: CASSLAGKSNQPQHF.

The chain uses TRBV5-1 and TRBJ2-7; the match to TRBD1 covers 7 bases. CDR1 SGHRS and CDR2 YFSETQ come from the germline V gene. V lost 7 bases to trimming and J lost 7 bases; unmatched junction nucleotides: 11. The CDR3 is 13 amino acids. This CDR3 is CASGPKGATEQYF. The CDR3 nucleotides are TGCGCCAGCGGACCGAAGGGGGCCACGGAGCAGTACTTC.

The CDR3 protein is CASSQWGLAANEQFF. For the CDR3, the DNA is TGCGCCAGCAGTCAGTGGGGACTCGCGGCCAATGAGCAGTTCTTC. The chain employs TRBV5-1 and TRBJ2-1, with D perhaps TRBD2 (6 bases). The CDR3 loop spans 15 amino acids. The germline gives CDR1 SGHRS, CDR2 YFSETQ. Trimming took off 5 bases at V and 6 bases at J, with 18 bases between the two ends.

The chain employs TRBV30 and TRBJ1-2, with 7 bases aligning to TRBD1. The V gene's germline CDR1 is GTSNPN and CDR2 SVGIG (reference sequence). The CDR3 loop spans 13 amino acids. V was clipped by 4 bases and J by 4 bases; unmatched bases: 6. For the CDR3, the DNA is TGTGCCTGGAACCCAGGGGGAAGCTATGGCTACACCTTC. Translation gives CAWNPGGSYGYTF.

The V call is TRBV6-5, the J call TRBJ1-6; D is unclear. V dropped 6 bases and J dropped 8 bases, with 11 bases sitting between them. This CDR3 has 13 amino acids. Germline V gives CDR1 MNHEY, CDR2 SVGAGI. CDR3: CASSPGEDSPLHF. The CDR3 nucleotides are TGTGCCAGCAGCCCAGGTGAAGATTCACCCCTCCACTTT.

The V and J genes are TRBV19 and TRBJ1-5; 9 bases agree with TRBD1. Germline lookup yields CDR1 LNHDA and CDR2 SQIVND (reference sequence). V shed 7 bases, J shed 4 bases, and the junction held 8 bases outside the gene matches. This CDR3 has 15 residues. The CDR3 DNA follows: TGTGCCAGTACGGACAGGGGTTCGTCGAATCAGCCCCAGCATTTT. It yields the protein CASTDRGSSNQPQHF.